One sample yielded the 32 T cell receptor beta chains listed below, sequenced in a study of liver allograft versus peripheral blood T cells. Overall study context: Comparative analysis was performed on T cell receptor repertoires from transplanted livers and from recipients' peripheral blood.

TCRdb passed the reads through MiXCR, listing each CDR3 protein once. Among about 16,000 distinct CDR3 sequences listed, 20% to 25% were seen once. These receptor sequences come from a human patient who had a liver transplant. Some of the T cells might come from the graft donor.

A few counts support this clonotype. CDR3: CASSPSLVLHSYEQYF. The CDR3 DNA reads as TGTGCCAGTAGTCCCTCACTAGTTTTGCATTCCTACGAGCAGTACTTC. The chain uses TRBV19 and TRBJ2-7, with D possibly being TRBD2 (5 bases). Germline assignment: CDR1 LNHDA and CDR2 SQIVND (reference sequence). V was clipped by 5 bases and J by 1 base, with 18 bases between them. There are 16 residues in the CDR3. Complete variable domain (other parts from reference TRBV19 and TRBJ2-7): DGGITQSPKYLFRKEGQNVTLSCEQNLNHDAMYWYRQDPGQGLRLIYYSQIVNDFQKGDIAEGYSVSREKKESFPLTVTSAQKNPTAFYLCASSPSLVLHSYEQYFGPGTRLTVT.

Notes on this clonotype: At one boundary the junction diverges from the germline segment, which might be a read error. The chain employs TRBV20-1 and TRBJ1-5; TRBD1 aligns across 7 bases. The CDR3 loop spans 13 amino acids. Per germline, CDR1 DFQATT and CDR2 SNEGSKA (reference sequence). The CDR3 nucleotides are TGCAGTGCCCGACAGGGCTACAATCGGCCCCAGCATTTT. It specifies CSARQGYNRPQHF.

The genes are TRBV27 and TRBJ2-3, with 7 positions matching TRBD1. V shed 6 bases and J 0 bases; nucleotides not matched to a gene: 9. This CDR3 contains 16 residues. In germline, CDR1 is MNHEY, CDR2 SMNVEV (reference sequence). CDR3 sequence reads: CASSDDRAPSTDTQYF. In nucleotides, the CDR3 is TGTGCCAGCAGCGACGACAGGGCCCCTAGCACAGATACGCAGTATTTT.

This clonotype was counted many times. The chain has TRBV7-9 and TRBJ1-1, with D possibly being TRBD1 (5 bases). The CDR3 is 16 residues long. Germline CDR1 reads SEHNR; CDR2 reads FQNEAQ (reference sequence). V was pared by 4 bases and J by 1 base, with 16 bases between. The CDR3 DNA reads as TGTGCCAGCAGCTCGGACGGGGGAGTCTCGAACACTGAAGCTTTCTTT. Encoded protein: CASSSDGGVSNTEAFF.

This chain joins TRBV6-7 and TRBJ2-1, with unresolved D. TRBV6-7 is an ORF; its function is uncertain. This CDR3 has 13 residues. The V and J ends lost 7 bases and 4 bases respectively, with 11 bases between them. CDR3 amino acids: CASKRKLYNEQFF. The CDR3 region has the DNA TGTGCCAGCAAGAGGAAATTATACAATGAGCAGTTCTTC.

The chain has TRBV7-2 and TRBJ1-1, with D unclear. The V end was cut by 5 bases, the J end by 8 bases, with 12 bases between. This CDR3 has 12 amino acids. From germline, CDR1 is SGHTA and CDR2 FQGNSA. The CDR3 loop reads CASSPGLGEAFF. CDR3 nucleotide sequence: TGTGCCAGCAGCCCTGGGTTGGGGGAAGCTTTCTTT.

The chain has TRBV6-2 or TRBV6-3 and TRBJ1-5, with 8 bases matching TRBD1. CDR1 is MNHEY, CDR2 SVGEGT, per germline. Germline trimming cut 2 bases from V and 4 bases from J; bases unmatched to any gene: 1. The CDR3 has 14 residues. This CDR3 reads CASSYRQGNQPQHF. CDR3 nucleotide sequence: TGTGCCAGCAGTTACCGACAGGGGAATCAGCCCCAGCATTTT.

Note on this clonotype: A read error is possible here, since a much larger clone lies one base away. The gene calls are TRBV27 and TRBJ2-7, with 8 bases identical to TRBD1. Looked up from germline, CDR1 is MNHEY and CDR2 is SMNVEV (reference sequence). The CDR3 totals 15 residues. The CDR3 DNA sequence: TGTACCAGCAGTAGAAGACCCGGACAGGGATACGAGCAGTACTTC. Translating gives CTSSRRPGQGYEQYF.

This clonotype appeared once. The chain is built from TRBV24-1 and TRBJ2-4; the match to TRBD2 covers 7 bases. CDR3 size: 17 residues. The germline V gene has CDR1 KGHDR and CDR2 SFDVKD. V trimming: 3 bases; J trimming: 1 base; junction bases outside the gene matches: 8. CDR3 DNA: TGTGCCACCAGTGATGGGGGGGGGGATTCGGCCAAAAACATTCAGTACTTC. Its translation: CATSDGGGDSAKNIQYF.

This clonotype was picked up many times. The rearrangement uses TRBV27 and TRBJ2-7; weak D call: TRBD1 (6 bases). This CDR3 has 14 amino acids. V lost 3 bases to trimming and J lost 5 bases, with 14 bases between them. The germline V gene has CDR1 MNHEY and CDR2 SMNVEV (reference sequence). CDR3 bases: TGTGCCAGCAGTTTTTTACAGGGCGTCAACGAGCAGTACTTC. It codes for CASSFLQGVNEQYF.

This sequence joins TRBV25-1 and TRBJ1-2; no clear D. Germline loops: CDR1 MGHDK, CDR2 SYGVNS. V was shortened by 2 bases and J by 8 bases, with 21 bases between the two germline ends. The CDR3 is made up of 16 amino acids. The CDR3 here is CASSEGPGGPAEGYTF. CDR3 DNA sequence: TGTGCCAGCAGTGAAGGACCGGGCGGACCGGCCGAAGGCTACACCTTC.

Comment on this clonotype: A much larger clone is a single base away; this may be a read error. The chain links TRBV6-1 to TRBJ1-2; 11 bases are a match to TRBD1. Per the germline V gene, CDR1 is MNHNS and CDR2 is SASEGT. The CDR3 contains 18 residues. For the CDR3, the DNA is TGTGCCAGCAGTGAAGTCCCGGGACAGGGGGGTACTGGCTATGGCTACGCCTTC. This encodes CASSEVPGQGGTGYGYAF.

This clonotype was observed many times. V gene TRBV6-2 or TRBV6-3 combines with J gene TRBJ2-6, with 8 bases aligning to TRBD2. This CDR3 contains 15 residues. Germline V CDR1 and CDR2: MNHEY, SVGEGT. V trimming: 7 bases; J trimming: 4 bases; junction bases outside the gene matches: 6. The CDR3 DNA sequence: TGTGCCAGCACTGAGGGCGGGAGGGGGGCCAACGTCCTGACTTTC. Protein product: CASTEGGRGANVLTF.

The V call is TRBV5-4, the J call TRBJ2-5, with TRBD2 identical over 14 bases. Germline lookup yields CDR1 SGHNT and CDR2 YYREEE (reference sequence). The V segment lost 4 bases and the J segment 2 bases; nucleotides outside the gene matches: 13. The CDR3 is 19 amino acids. CDR3 coding DNA: TGTGCCAGCAGCACTGGGACTAGCGGGGGACCCAATATACAAGAGACCCAGTACTTC. This encodes CASSTGTSGGPNIQETQYF.

This clonotype was recorded once. Given a much more abundant clone one base away, this may be a read error. The V call is TRBV9, the J call TRBJ1-6, with unresolved D. The germline V gene has CDR1 SGDLS and CDR2 YYNGEE. This CDR3 spans 13 amino acids. CDR3 sequence reads: CGSSVVSDSPLHF. The DNA of the CDR3 is TGTGGCAGCAGCGTAGTATCGGATTCACCCCTCCACTTT.

The chain uses TRBV15 and TRBJ2-1, with D perhaps matching TRBD1 (6 bases). Germline V gene sequence: CDR1 LNHNV, CDR2 YYDKDF (reference sequence). The germline V and J ends were trimmed by 0 bases and 9 bases, with 12 bases remaining between them. The CDR3 length is 14 residues. Here the CDR3 reads CATSREGHAIEQFF. CDR3 DNA: TGTGCCACCAGCAGAGAGGGACACGCCATTGAGCAGTTCTTC.

J is TRBJ1-3 and V is TRBV20-1; no firm D call. The germline CDR1 and CDR2 sequences are DFQATT and SNEGSKA (reference sequence). Between the trimmed V and J ends, which lost 5 bases and 7 bases, there was a span of 12 bases. This CDR3 is 12 amino acids long. The CDR3 DNA follows: TGCAGTGCTCACCACCTCATGAACACCATATATTTT. Translating gives CSAHHLMNTIYF.

V and J are TRBV6-2 or TRBV6-3 and TRBJ1-5, with a weak D call TRBD1 (5 bases). The CDR3 consists of 16 residues. Germline CDR1 and CDR2: MNHEY and SVGEGT. Between the trimmed V and J ends, which lost 3 bases and 1 base, there was a span of 13 bases. The CDR3 DNA is TGTGCCAGCAGTTATACTGCGGCAGGGAGCAATCAGCCCCAGCATTTT. As protein: CASSYTAAGSNQPQHF.

As to this clonotype: At one end, the junction sequence differs from germline, possibly due to a read error. The chain couples TRBV19 to TRBJ1-4; D is unclear. The CDR3 runs 12 residues. Germline CDR1 LNHDA, CDR2 SQIVND (reference sequence). DNA for the CDR3: TGTGCCAGTAGTATAGGGAAGGAAAAAATGTTTTTT. Protein: CASSIGKEKMFF.

V and J are TRBV20-1 and TRBJ2-7; D unclear. This CDR3 contains 12 residues. V dropped 3 bases and J dropped 6 bases, with 12 bases sitting between them. Germline V CDR1 and CDR2: DFQATT, SNEGSKA (reference sequence). Here the CDR3 reads CSARGGALEQYF. In DNA, the CDR3 is TGCAGTGCTAGGGGCGGAGCCCTCGAGCAGTACTTC.

V gene TRBV7-2 combines with J gene TRBJ1-5; possible D gene TRBD1, 5 bases. The germline CDR1 and CDR2 sequences are SGHTA and FQGNSA. This CDR3 region has 14 residues. V lost 3 bases and J 4 bases, leaving 10 bases between the germline ends. The CDR3 coding sequence is TGTGCCAGCAGCTTGGGGCCGATTAATCAGCCCCAGCATTTT. This codes for CASSLGPINQPQHF.

The gene calls are TRBV28 and TRBJ2-2; 7 nucleotides line up with TRBD1. The CDR3 sequence is 14 residues long. Per the germline V gene, CDR1 is MDHEN and CDR2 is SYDVKM. The V and J ends lost 3 bases and 6 bases, in that order; junction bases with no gene match: 4. The CDR3 spells CASSFMQGAGELFF. In DNA form, the CDR3 reads TGTGCCAGCAGTTTTATGCAGGGGGCCGGGGAGCTGTTTTTT.

This clonotype was seen a handful of times. The rearrangement links TRBV10-3 to TRBJ2-5, with D unresolved. Germline V gives CDR1 ENHRY, CDR2 SYGVKD. The CDR3 is made up of 13 amino acids. V was cut by 2 bases and J by 4 bases, with 8 bases left in between. The DNA of the CDR3 is TGTGCCATCAGTGAGAGAGTTCCAGAGACCCAGTACTTC. Encoded protein: CAISERVPETQYF.

The table lists this clonotype with a few counts. The J gene is TRBJ2-7, the V gene TRBV5-4; TRBD1 agrees at 9 bases. Trimming cost V 8 bases and J 6 bases; bases outside gene matches: 9. The CDR3 contains 13 residues. The germline V gene has CDR1 SGHNT and CDR2 YYREEE (reference sequence). CDR3 DNA sequence: TGTGCCAGTTCCGGGACAGGGAATTCCGAGCAGTACTTC. This codes for CASSGTGNSEQYF.

The rearrangement joins TRBV28 to TRBJ1-4; D unresolved. In germline, CDR1 is MDHEN, CDR2 SYDVKM. Trimming took 6 bases from V and 5 from J, leaving 10 bases between them. This CDR3 has 13 residues. CDR3 loop: CASRDGINEKLFF. The CDR3 nucleotides are TGTGCCAGCAGGGACGGCATAAATGAAAAACTGTTTTTT. Combining the CDR3 with reference TRBV28 and TRBJ1-4 gives the whole variable domain DVKVTQSSRYLVKRTGEKVFLECVQDMDHENMFWYRQDPGLGLRLIYFSYDVKMKEKGDIPEGYSVSREKKERFSLILESASTNQTSMYLCASRDGINEKLFFGSGTQLSVL.

The V call is TRBV7-2, the J call TRBJ2-1; 15 bases align to TRBD2. This CDR3 region has 19 residues. Per germline, CDR1 SGHTA and CDR2 FQGNSA. Trimming removed 5 bases from V and 3 bases from J; junction bases left unmatched: 11. Here the CDR3 DNA reads TGTGCCAGCAGCCCACAACCGGGACTAGCGGGGGGACGCTACAATGAGCAGTTCTTC. It yields the protein CASSPQPGLAGGRYNEQFF.

This clonotype was observed a handful of times. This chain joins TRBV14 and TRBJ2-1, with D maybe TRBD1 (5 bases). Per germline, CDR1 SGHDN and CDR2 FVKESK. The CDR3 runs to 15 residues. Between the trimmed V and J ends, which lost 0 bases and 7 bases, there was a span of 13 bases. The CDR3 here is CASSQDFPPGNEQFF. The CDR3 DNA is TGTGCCAGCAGCCAAGACTTTCCTCCAGGGAATGAGCAGTTCTTC.

This clonotype has ten or more counts. The chain joins TRBV30 to TRBJ1-2, with TRBD1 matching 8 bases. The germline gives CDR1 GTSNPN, CDR2 SVGIG (reference sequence). V dropped 7 bases and J dropped 4; count of bases not matched to a gene: 8. There are 13 residues in the CDR3. As DNA, the CDR3 is TGTGCCTCGTCCCGGGACAGGCCCTATGGCTACACCTTC. Amino acids: CASSRDRPYGYTF.

Comments on this clonotype: A clone one base away is much larger, so this may be a read error. The missing conserved phenylalanine or tryptophan at the end of this CDR3 makes a read error likely. The chain employs TRBV6-5 and TRBJ2-1; 7 positions match TRBD2. Germline V gene sequence: CDR1 MNHEY, CDR2 SVGAGI. Trimming at V came to 4 bases and at J to 9 bases, leaving 9 bases not matched to a gene. This CDR3 spans 14 amino acids. The CDR3 DNA sequence: TGTGCCAGCAGTTCCCCGGGACTATCGAGTGAGCAGTTCTAC. Translated, it gives CASSSPGLSSEQFY.

By sample fraction, this clonotype is medium-sized. The V and J genes are TRBV18 and TRBJ2-1, with D hard to call. CDR1 and CDR2 from the germline V gene are KGHSH and LQKENI. There are 18 residues in the CDR3. V lost 3 bases, J lost 0 bases, and 18 bases lay in between. The CDR3 nucleotides read TGTGCCAGCTCACCGGGTGGAAGTGGGCAAGGCTCCTACAATGAGCAGTTCTTC. Residues: CASSPGGSGQGSYNEQFF.

Only a few counts were recorded for this clonotype. V and J are TRBV9 and TRBJ1-4, with 7 bases fitting TRBD1. V was pared by 4 bases and J by 0 bases, with 3 bases of the junction left unmatched. CDR1 is SGDLS, CDR2 YYNGEE, per germline. The CDR3 runs to 15 residues. CDR3 sequence (DNA): TGTGCCAGCAGCCCCAGGGGGTCAACTAATGAAAAACTGTTTTTT. Amino acid sequence: CASSPRGSTNEKLFF. Using reference TRBV9 and TRBJ1-4 for the parts outside the CDR3, the full variable domain is DSGVTQTPKHLITATGQRVTLRCSPRSGDLSVYWYQQSLDQGLQFLIQYYNGEERAKGNILERFSAQQFPDLHSELNLSSLELGDSALYFCASSPRGSTNEKLFFGSGTQLSVL.

This clonotype appeared a single time. The CDR3 is CSARRTSADTQYF. CDR3 bases: TGCAGTGCCAGACGAACTAGCGCAGATACGCAGTATTTT. The V and J genes are TRBV20-1 and TRBJ2-3, with 7 bases matching TRBD2. The CDR3 totals 13 residues. CDR1 and CDR2 from the germline V gene are DFQATT and SNEGSKA (reference sequence). V lost 6 bases to trimming and J lost 4 bases; unmatched junction nucleotides: 7.